Listed here are 31 T cell receptor delta chains from one sample, sequenced in a study of gamma-delta chains in newborns, infants, children. TCRdb redid the clone calls on the reads with CATT. In the table there are some 3,100 delta-chain clones, 51% of which are singletons. Sequences were obtained from blood. These receptors originate from a child who received the measles vaccine.

Relative to its sample, this clone is large. Other DNA variants within this sample encode the same CDR3. The chain has TRDV1 and TRDJ1; D perhaps matches TRDD2 (6 bases). The CDR3 covers 22 residues. Germline CDR1 reads TSWWSYY; CDR2 reads QGS. Trimming pared 1 base from V and 1 base from J, leaving 31 bases between. The DNA for the CDR3 is TGTGCTCTTGGGGAACCGAGACGGTTCCTAGAAGTACGGAACTCCCCCACCGATAAACTCATCTTT. Its translation: CALGEPRRFLEVRNSPTDKLIF.

This clone occurred once. This clone may be a read error of a much larger clone one base away. The same CDR3 is also encoded by other DNA sequences in this sample. The chain combines TRDV2 with TRDJ3; 7 bases are shared with TRDD3. Germline V gene lookup returns CDR1 GEAIGNYY and CDR2 EKD. CDR3 size: 18 residues. After removal of 0 bases from V and 0 bases from J, the junction contained 4 bases not matched to a gene. CDR3 loop: CACDTAGGSSWDTRQMFF. The DNA of the CDR3 is TGTGCCTGTGACACCGCTGGGGGGAGCTCCTGGGACACCCGACAGATGTTTTTC.

This clone was seen a single time. A junction boundary mismatches the germline segment, possibly from a read error. The same CDR3 arises from other DNA sequences in this sample as well. The chain links TRDV1 to TRDJ1; 7 nucleotides line up with TRDD2. The CDR3 is made up of 22 amino acids. From germline, CDR1 is TSWWSYY and CDR2 QGS. Here the CDR3 DNA reads TGTGCTCTTGGGGGGGTTTCCTACATTTGCTCATCCTGGGAAGGGGACACTGATAAACTCATCTTT. Translated, it gives CALGGVSYICSSWEGDTDKLIF.

Concerning this clone itself: This clone may be a read error of a much larger clone one base away. The chain employs TRDV1 and TRDJ1; 11 nucleotides align to TRDD3. Per germline, CDR1 TSWWSYY and CDR2 QGS. The CDR3 totals 24 residues. J was trimmed by 2 bases and V by 1 base; bases with no gene match: 27. DNA of the CDR3: TGTGCTCTTGGGGAACCCATCCCCTCCTCACCTAGGGGATGGGGGATACGGGGTACCGATAAACTCATCTTT. As protein: CALGEPIPSSPRGWGIRGTDKLIF.

Note on this clone: A much larger clonotype is one base distant, so this may be a read error. Other nucleotide sequences in the sample specify the same CDR3. V gene TRDV2 combines with J gene TRDJ1; D is possibly TRDD3 (5 bases). Trimming stripped 1 base from V and 11 bases from J, with 19 bases between. Germline lookup yields CDR1 GEAIGNYY and CDR2 EKD. The CDR3 covers 14 residues. Written as DNA, the CDR3 is TGTGCCTGTGACACGGAAGGCACTGGTTCCAAGCTCATCTTT. Its protein product is CACDTEGTGSKLIF.

Note on this clone: This probably arose from a read error, given a far larger clone one base away. The chain uses TRDV1 and TRDJ1, with unresolved D. Germline CDR1 TSWWSYY, CDR2 QGS. The CDR3 has 16 residues. V lost 4 bases and J 1 base, leaving 16 bases between the germline ends. The CDR3 loop reads CALGGVEEGITDKLIF. CDR3 nucleotides: TGTGCTCTTGGGGGCGTCGAAGAGGGAATCACCGATAAACTCATCTTT.

For this clone: A much larger clone is a single base away; this may be a read error. The chain has TRDV1 and TRDJ2, with 9 bases that match TRDD3. Germline CDR1 reads TSWWSYY; CDR2 reads QGS. The CDR3 is 22 amino acids. CDR3 nucleotides: TGTGCTCTTGGGGAAAGTTGTACAGTCCCTTACTGGGGATACGAAGTGACAGCAGAACTCTTCTTT. It specifies CALGESCTVPYWGYEVTAELFF.

This clone was counted only a few times. This sequence joins TRDV1 and TRDJ1; TRDD3 aligns across 12 bases. Trimming took 1 base from V and 2 from J; bases not matched to a gene: 29. CDR1 is TSWWSYY and CDR2 is QGS in the germline V gene. The CDR3 contains 25 residues. CDR3 sequence (DNA): TGTGCTCTTGGGGAACCCTTCCTACGAGGAGATTTTACTGGGGGATACAAAGTGAGGACCGATAAACTCATCTTT. It specifies CALGEPFLRGDFTGGYKVRTDKLIF.

Comments on this clone: This sequence may be a read error, since a much larger clone differs from it by one base. The rearrangement uses TRDV2 and TRDJ1; possible D gene TRDD3, 5 bases. This CDR3 spans 14 amino acids. CDR1 and CDR2 from the germline V gene are GEAIGNYY and EKD. The CDR3 here is CACGTVGTNAKLIF. The CDR3 DNA sequence: TGTGCCTGTGGCACCGTGGGGACGAACGCTAAACTCATCTTT.

As to this clone: With only one base between it and a far larger clone, this is likely a read error. The CDR3, as DNA: TGTGCTCTTGAGGGTCTCGGCCTGAATACGCTTAATAAACTCATCTTT. Translated: CALEGLGLNTLNKLIF. The chain carries TRDV1 and TRDJ1; weak D call: TRDD3 (5 bases). Germline CDR1 TSWWSYY, CDR2 QGS. This CDR3 spans 16 amino acids. Trimming removed 7 bases from V and 6 bases from J, with 24 bases in between.

This clone was picked up a small number of times. This clone may be a read error of a much larger clone one base away. Within the sample, other DNA sequences also encode this same CDR3. The J gene is TRDJ2, the V gene TRDV2; 10 bases are a match to TRDD3. The CDR3 has 14 amino acids. Trimming cost V 3 bases and J 9 bases; bases outside gene matches: 6. Germline V lookup: CDR1 GEAIGNYY, CDR2 EKD. CDR3 region: CACDALLGDTQLFF. CDR3 bases: TGTGCCTGTGACGCCCTGCTGGGGGATACACAACTCTTCTTT.

Worth noting for this clone: This may be a read error: a much more frequent sequence differs by one nucleotide. V and J are TRDV1 and TRDJ1; TRDD3 is a possible D gene (6 bases). Germline V CDR1 and CDR2: TSWWSYY, QGS. Trimming shortened V by 1 base and J by 3 bases, and 42 bases separated the two germline ends. This CDR3 spans 25 amino acids. The CDR3, as DNA: TGTGCTCTTGGGGAACAGACGAAAGGGTGGAGCTTTAGGATCAATACTGGGCCGTTGCCCGATAAACTCATCTTT. It encodes CALGEQTKGWSFRINTGPLPDKLIF.

Comments on this clone: A single base is all that separates this from a far larger clone, so a read error is likely. Other DNA sequences in this specimen translate into the identical CDR3. The chain has TRDV2 and TRDJ2, with 11 bases matching TRDD3. This CDR3 contains 14 residues. Per the germline V gene, CDR1 is GEAIGNYY and CDR2 is EKD. CDR3 sequence (DNA): TGTGCCTGTGACACCCTGGGGGATACAGCACAGCTCTTCTTT. Translation gives CACDTLGDTAQLFF.

About this clone: This sequence is one base from a far larger clone and is likely a read error. Other nucleotide sequences in the sample specify the same CDR3. V gene TRDV1 combines with J gene TRDJ1; 8 bases fit TRDD3. The CDR3 runs to 19 residues. Germline V CDR1 and CDR2: TSWWSYY, QGS. The CDR3 is CALGPQRWGIVVGTDKLIF. For the CDR3, the DNA is TGTGCCCTTGGACCACAGAGGTGGGGGATTGTCGTTGGAACCGATAAACTCATCTTT.

As for this clone: This likely traces to a read error, being one base from a far larger clone. Other DNA variants within this sample encode the same CDR3. The rearrangement links TRDV1 to TRDJ1; 9 positions match TRDD3. Germline CDR1 and CDR2: TSWWSYY and QGS. The junction had 18 bases not matched to a gene; V was cut back by 1 base and J by 0 bases. The CDR3 contains 21 residues. The CDR3 DNA is TGTGCTCTTGGGGAACGGTTCCATTCCCTAAACTGGGGGACCCACACCGATAAACTCATCTTT. Its protein is CALGERFHSLNWGTHTDKLIF.

With respect to this clone: This may stem from a read error, because a much larger clone lies one nucleotide away. Other nucleotide sequences in the sample specify the same CDR3. This chain connects TRDV2 to TRDJ1, with no clear D. The V gene's germline CDR1 is GEAIGNYY and CDR2 EKD. This CDR3 is built from 14 residues. CDR3 sequence reads: CACDSITHTDKLIF. The CDR3 DNA follows: TGTGCCTGTGACTCCATTACTCACACCGATAAGCTCATCTTT.

The J gene is TRDJ3, the V gene TRDV1; maybe TRDD3 (8 bases). This CDR3 contains 24 residues. V lost 2 bases and J lost 2, with 31 bases in between. Germline V gene sequence: CDR1 TSWWSYY, CDR2 QGS. The DNA of the CDR3 is TGTGCTCTTGGGGAATTCTCCCCCTTCCTCCATGGGGGATCCGCTCCCTGGGACACCCGACAGATGTTTTTC. This translates into CALGEFSPFLHGGSAPWDTRQMFF.

Sample share makes this clone medium-sized. The chain links TRDV2 to TRDJ3; 7 nucleotides align to TRDD3. The germline CDR1 and CDR2 sequences are GEAIGNYY and EKD. The J segment lost 0 bases and the V segment lost 0 bases, leaving 4 bases of the junction unmatched. The CDR3 covers 18 residues. The DNA for the CDR3 is TGTGCCTGTGACACCGGGATACCGAGCTCCTGGGACACCCGACAGATGTTTTTC. Protein: CACDTGIPSSWDTRQMFF.

This clone was seen a few times. The sample holds other DNA sequences that translate to the same CDR3. CDR3 sequence: CALGEQPGQLGDTRQLIF. The CDR3 nucleotides are TGTGCTCTTGGGGAACAACCCGGGCAACTGGGGGATACCAGGCAACTCATCTTT. The chain joins TRDV1 to TRDJ1; 12 bases fit TRDD3. V dropped 1 base and J dropped 9; count of bases not matched to a gene: 15. Germline CDR1 reads TSWWSYY; CDR2 reads QGS. The CDR3 is 18 residues long.

As for this clone: One base away lies a much larger clone, so this may be a sequencing read error. V is TRDV1 and J is TRDJ1; 10 bases are a match to TRDD3. Trimming cost V 0 bases and J 4 bases; bases outside gene matches: 29. The germline V gene has CDR1 TSWWSYY and CDR2 QGS. This CDR3 has 24 residues. CDR3 DNA: TGTGCTCTTGGGGAACTAGAGCGACCTAATTTTGGGGGATACCGCATAAGGTACATCGATAAACTCATCTTT. It yields the protein CALGELERPNFGGYRIRYIDKLIF.

This chain links TRAV29/DV5 with TRDJ1; D is unclear. Trimming pared 0 bases from V and 0 bases from J, leaving 15 bases between. Germline values: CDR1 NSMFDY, CDR2 ISSIKDK. The CDR3 is 16 residues long. The DNA of the CDR3 is TGTGCAGCAAGCGGTACGGTGGGTGATAACACCGATAAACTCATCTTT. This gives the protein CAASGTVGDNTDKLIF.

Note on this clone: A far more abundant clone sits one base away, making this likely a read error. The chain uses TRDV1 and TRDJ1; D perhaps matches TRDD3 (5 bases). V was shortened by 2 bases and J by 3 bases, with 28 bases between the two germline ends. The CDR3 consists of 20 residues. Germline V lookup: CDR1 TSWWSYY, CDR2 QGS. The CDR3 DNA follows: TGTGCTCTTGGGGAAGGGGTGCACTGGAGGATAATCCCCTGCTCCGATAAACTCATCTTT. This sequence encodes CALGEGVHWRIIPCSDKLIF.

The V call is TRDV1, the J call TRDJ1, with TRDD3 identical over 12 bases. The V gene end was trimmed by 0 bases and the J gene end by 2 bases; junction bases not matched to a gene: 49. The CDR3 length is 32 residues. Germline V gene sequence: CDR1 TSWWSYY, CDR2 QGS. The CDR3 DNA sequence: TGTGCTCTTGGGGAACTTAGGTTCTCGGTACGACATAAACTGGGGGATACCGACCGCGGGGGGCCCCTTAGCGGACGAACCGATAAACTCATCTTT. As protein: CALGELRFSVRHKLGDTDRGGPLSGRTDKLIF.

Notes on this clone: A read error is possible here, since a much larger clone lies one base away. The chain joins TRDV1 to TRDJ1; 13 nucleotides line up with TRDD3. CDR3 size: 18 residues. The germline V gene encodes CDR1 TSWWSYY and CDR2 QGS. The V gene end was trimmed by 10 bases and the J gene end by 3 bases; junction bases not matched to a gene: 17. In DNA, the CDR3 is TGTGCTCCTGGAGATCATACTGGGGGATACGGCGAGGCCGATAAACTCATCTTT. It encodes CAPGDHTGGYGEADKLIF.

As to this clone: Given a much more abundant clone one base away, this may be a read error. The chain is built from TRDV3 and TRDJ1; 13 nucleotides agree with TRDD3. After removal of 1 base from V and 2 bases from J, the junction contained 31 bases not matched to a gene. The CDR3 consists of 24 residues. The germline V gene encodes CDR1 TVYSNPD and CDR2 GDNSRS (reference sequence). The CDR3 loop is CAFTPACGTNSHWGIRWRTDKLIF. Here the CDR3 DNA reads TGTGCCTTTACCCCCGCCTGCGGGACCAACAGTCACTGGGGGATACGCTGGAGGACCGATAAACTCATCTTT.

This clone is medium-sized. The chain couples TRDV1 to TRDJ2; D unclear. Deletions cut 3 bases from V and 2 bases from J, with 10 bases between. Germline values: CDR1 TSWWSYY, CDR2 QGS. The CDR3 consists of 15 residues. The CDR3 here is CALGDPLALTAQLFF. DNA of the CDR3: TGTGCTCTTGGGGACCCCCTGGCGTTGACAGCACAACTCTTCTTT.

Worth noting for this clone: Given a much more abundant clone one base away, this may be a read error. This chain uses TRDV1 with TRDJ1; D might be TRDD2 (5 bases). The CDR3 consists of 15 residues. V was pared by 0 bases and J by 4 bases, with 12 bases between. The germline CDR1 and CDR2 sequences are TSWWSYY and QGS. The CDR3 sequence: CALGELHLLNDKLIF. CDR3 DNA sequence: TGTGCTCTTGGGGAACTTCACCTACTCAACGATAAACTCATCTTT.

On this clone: Just one base apart from a much larger clone, this may be a read error. The rearrangement uses TRDV1 and TRDJ1; 7 bases align to TRDD3. The V gene's germline CDR1 is TSWWSYY and CDR2 QGS. The CDR3 is 18 amino acids. CDR3 nucleotide sequence: TGTGCTCTTGGGGAGGGACTGGGATACTTTCCTTACACCGATAAACCCATCTTT. Protein sequence: CALGEGLGYFPYTDKPIF.

As for this clone: This may come from a read error, since a much larger clone is one base off. This specimen includes other DNA sequences encoding the same CDR3. This sequence joins TRDV1 and TRDJ1; 9 bases are shared with TRDD3. Trimming took 3 bases from V and 0 from J; bases not matched to a gene: 35. This CDR3 is 26 amino acids long. Per germline, CDR1 TSWWSYY and CDR2 QGS. Here the CDR3 DNA reads TGTGCTCTTGGGGAGCTAGCCTATATCGCCCACCGCGTTTGCGTACTGGGGGACCCCTACACCGATAAACTCATCTTT. It translates to CALGELAYIAHRVCVLGDPYTDKLIF.

This clone is medium-sized in the sample. The CDR3 DNA reads TGTGCTCTTGGGGAACGCGTGGTAGTACTGGGGGAGTACACCGATAAACTCATCTTT. As protein: CALGERVVVLGEYTDKLIF. This chain links TRDV1 with TRDJ1; TRDD3 agrees at 9 bases. V dropped 1 base and J dropped 0; count of bases not matched to a gene: 12. CDR1 is TSWWSYY and CDR2 is QGS in the germline V gene. The CDR3 sequence is 19 residues long.

The chain links TRDV1 to TRDJ1, with a weak D call TRDD3 (5 bases). CDR3 length equals 22 residues. Germline loops: CDR1 TSWWSYY, CDR2 QGS. Between the trimmed V and J ends, which lost 1 base and 2 bases, there was a span of 32 bases. The CDR3: CALGERPYLRQSSDRRTDKLIF. The DNA for the CDR3 is TGTGCTCTTGGGGAACGCCCTTACCTCAGACAATCCTCGGATAGGAGGACCGATAAACTCATCTTT.